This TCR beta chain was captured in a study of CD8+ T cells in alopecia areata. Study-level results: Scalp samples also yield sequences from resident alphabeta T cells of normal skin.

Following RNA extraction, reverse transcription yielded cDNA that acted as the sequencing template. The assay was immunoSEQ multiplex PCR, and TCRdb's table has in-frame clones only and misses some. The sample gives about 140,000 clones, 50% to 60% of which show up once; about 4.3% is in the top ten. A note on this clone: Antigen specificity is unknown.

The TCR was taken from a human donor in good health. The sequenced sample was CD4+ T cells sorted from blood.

As DNA, the CDR3 is TGTGCCAGCAGCTCAGGACCCACAGGGCGCGGCTACACCTTC. It codes for CASSSGPTGRGYTF. The chain carries TRBV7-8 and TRBJ1-2; perhaps TRBD1 as D (6 bases). Between the trimmed V and J ends, which lost 4 bases and 8 bases, there was a span of 17 bases. Per germline, CDR1 SGHVS and CDR2 FQNEAQ. The CDR3 has 14 residues.